The source of this T cell receptor beta chain is a study of blood T cells in healthy people across ages. The CDR3 covers 11 residues. Germline V gives CDR1 DFQATT, CDR2 SNEGSKA (reference sequence). The study, taken as a whole, reports: A greater number of naive CD4+ cells and higher diversity distinguished long-lived donors from aged donors. Expanded clonotype shifts may have been confounded, as the donors had an unknown CMV status. Observed TCR beta diversity per million T cells went down as age went up. This fall followed a roughly linear course with age.

A word on this clonotype: Antigen unknown. This may stem from a read error, because a much larger clone lies one nucleotide away.

Donors each provided 9.5 to 10 milliliters of peripheral blood. Using a J-beta primer mix together with a sample-barcoded 5' primer, a second PCR was run for roughly 6 to 12 cycles. MiXCR was run by TCRdb on the 5' RACE reads, yielding one entry per CDR3 protein. The sample consists of about 1.6 million distinct CDR3 sequences, about 35% of them appearing once. Sequences were obtained from blood. J is TRBJ1-2 and V is TRBV20-1; D remains unclear. This clonotype was obtained from a woman aged 30 to 39 in good health. CDR3 nucleotides: TGCAGTGCAGTCCCCCGGGATGGCTGCACCTTC. Translating gives CSAVPRDGCTF.